Listed below are T cell receptor beta chains from one sample, sequenced in a study of identifying expanded T cells in peripheral blood. Produced via immunoSEQ multiplex PCR; TCRdb's table is partial and in-frame only. The profile shows tens of thousands of clones, over 80% of them singletons. The source material was blood. These receptors all stem from a person aged 18 to 75 in good health. Both conserved end residues are part of each CDR3. Fields, in order: D gene, J gene, V gene, clone size, CDR3 DNA, CDR3 protein. The D gene is left open where the match is weak. Clone size, where shown, is once, few, many, or a class for clones that have expanded.

d_gene: TRBD2; j_gene: TRBJ2-1; v_gene: TRBV5-1; abundance: few; CDR3nt: TGCGCCAGCAGCTTATTCCTAACGGGTAGCGGGAGTCTGCGTGAGCAGTTCTTC; CDR3aa: CASSLFLTGSGSLREQFF
d_gene: TRBD1; j_gene: TRBJ2-7; v_gene: TRBV7-8; abundance: -; CDR3nt: TGTGCCAGCAGCAGGGACAGGGTATGGGAGCAGTACTTC; CDR3aa: CASSRDRVWEQYF
d_gene: TRBD2; j_gene: TRBJ2-5; v_gene: TRBV6-1; abundance: -; CDR3nt: TGTGCCAGCAGTGAACTAGCGGGAGGGCAAGAGACCCAGTACTTC; CDR3aa: CASSELAGGQETQYF
d_gene: TRBD1; j_gene: TRBJ2-1; v_gene: TRBV7-9; abundance: -; CDR3nt: TGTGCCAGCAGCCAACCAATTATGACAGGGTTAGATGAGCAGTTCTTC; CDR3aa: CASSQPIMTGLDEQFF
d_gene: TRBD1; j_gene: TRBJ1-1; v_gene: TRBV27; abundance: -; CDR3nt: TGTGCCAGCAGGAATACGGGACAGGGTATGGGCACTGAAGCTTTCTTT; CDR3aa: CASRNTGQGMGTEAFF
d_gene: -; j_gene: TRBJ2-7; v_gene: TRBV28; abundance: once; CDR3nt: TGTGCCAGCAGTTTAATCGGTCCCTACTACGAGCAGTACTTC; CDR3aa: CASSLIGPYYEQYF
d_gene: -; j_gene: TRBJ1-1; v_gene: TRBV19; abundance: -; CDR3nt: TGTGCCAGTAGGGAGGGGTACACTGAAGCTTTCTTT; CDR3aa: CASREGYTEAFF
d_gene: -; j_gene: TRBJ2-5; v_gene: TRBV9; abundance: -; CDR3nt: TGTGCCAGCTCTACCCTAGAGGGGCGGGAAAAAGAGACCCAGTACTTC; CDR3aa: CASSTLEGREKETQYF
d_gene: -; j_gene: TRBJ1-2; v_gene: TRBV10-3; abundance: -; CDR3nt: TGTGCCATCATGCAGACAGACAACTATGGCTACACCTTC; CDR3aa: CAIMQTDNYGYTF
d_gene: -; j_gene: TRBJ1-5; v_gene: TRBV30; abundance: -; CDR3nt: TGTGCCTGGAGTGTCGGCAGGGGTAATCAGCCCCAGCATTTT; CDR3aa: CAWSVGRGNQPQHF
d_gene: -; j_gene: TRBJ1-5; v_gene: TRBV28; abundance: -; CDR3nt: TGTGCCAGCAGTTTTGGTCGAAATCAGCCCCAGCATTTT; CDR3aa: CASSFGRNQPQHF
d_gene: -; j_gene: TRBJ2-1; v_gene: TRBV2; abundance: once; CDR3nt: TGTGCCAGCAGGTTGGACCCGGGTATCGGGAATGAGCAGTTCTTC; CDR3aa: CASRLDPGIGNEQFF
d_gene: TRBD1; j_gene: TRBJ2-5; v_gene: TRBV14; abundance: -; CDR3nt: TGTGCCAGCAGCCAAGGGGGGACAGGGCTGGAGACCCAGTACTTC; CDR3aa: CASSQGGTGLETQYF
d_gene: TRBD1; j_gene: TRBJ1-1; v_gene: TRBV5-1; abundance: -; CDR3nt: TGCGCCAGCAGCGGCTCAGACAGGGGGCTGAGTGAAGCTTTCTTT; CDR3aa: CASSGSDRGLSEAFF
d_gene: TRBD1; j_gene: TRBJ2-1; v_gene: TRBV11-2; abundance: -; CDR3nt: TGTGCCAGCAGCTTAGCACAGGGGACCTACAATGAGCAGTTCTTC; CDR3aa: CASSLAQGTYNEQFF
d_gene: -; j_gene: TRBJ2-7; v_gene: TRBV19; abundance: few; CDR3nt: TGTGCCAGTAGTATAGATCCCGGACACCTCTACGAGCAGTACTTC; CDR3aa: CASSIDPGHLYEQYF
d_gene: -; j_gene: TRBJ1-3; v_gene: TRBV18; abundance: -; CDR3nt: TGTGCCAGCTCACCAGTTCGGGGTCAGTCTGGAAACACCATATATTTT; CDR3aa: CASSPVRGQSGNTIYF
d_gene: -; j_gene: TRBJ2-3; v_gene: TRBV5-6; abundance: -; CDR3nt: TGTGCCAGCAGCTTGACCAGGGTAGATACGCAGTATTTT; CDR3aa: CASSLTRVDTQYF
d_gene: TRBD2; j_gene: TRBJ2-5; v_gene: TRBV9; abundance: -; CDR3nt: TGTGCCAGCAGCGTAGTTGGACTAGCTGGCGAGACCCAGTACTTC; CDR3aa: CASSVVGLAGETQYF
d_gene: -; j_gene: TRBJ1-5; v_gene: TRBV2; abundance: -; CDR3nt: TGTGCCAGCAGGGGGATTCGTAGCAATCAGCCCCAGCATTTT; CDR3aa: CASRGIRSNQPQHF
d_gene: -; j_gene: TRBJ1-1; v_gene: TRBV30; abundance: -; CDR3nt: TGTGCCTGGGTTCCTGACATAGGGCGGGGGACTGAAGCTTTCTTT; CDR3aa: CAWVPDIGRGTEAFF
d_gene: TRBD1; j_gene: TRBJ2-7; v_gene: TRBV5-4; abundance: once; CDR3nt: TGTGCCAGCAGCCCCTACAGGGGACAGGGGATTCACGAGCAGTACTTC; CDR3aa: CASSPYRGQGIHEQYF
d_gene: -; j_gene: TRBJ2-7; v_gene: TRBV7-2; abundance: -; CDR3nt: TGTGCCAGCAGCTTAGGGCCGGCGGAGGGTACCGAGCAGTACTTC; CDR3aa: CASSLGPAEGTEQYF
d_gene: -; j_gene: TRBJ2-2; v_gene: TRBV18; abundance: -; CDR3nt: TGTGCCAGCTCACCAACAGCCAGGGGGGAGCTGTTTTTT; CDR3aa: CASSPTARGELFF
d_gene: -; j_gene: TRBJ1-5; v_gene: TRBV5-1; abundance: -; CDR3nt: TGCGCCAGCAGCTTGGGGGACGGGGACAATCAGCCCCAGCATTTT; CDR3aa: CASSLGDGDNQPQHF
d_gene: -; j_gene: TRBJ1-5; v_gene: TRBV30; abundance: -; CDR3nt: TGTGCCTGGAGTGGTTCCTGGGTCAATCAGCCCCAGCATTTT; CDR3aa: CAWSGSWVNQPQHF
d_gene: TRBD2; j_gene: TRBJ2-1; v_gene: TRBV4-3; abundance: -; CDR3nt: TGCGCCAGCAGCCAAGAAATCATTACCGGGACTAGCGGACCCAAGGGAATAGATGAGCAGTTCTTC; CDR3aa: CASSQEIITGTSGPKGIDEQFF
d_gene: -; j_gene: TRBJ1-4; v_gene: TRBV28; abundance: -; CDR3nt: TGTGCCAGCAAAATTGGCACCGGAGGAAAACTGTTTTTT; CDR3aa: CASKIGTGGKLFF
d_gene: -; j_gene: TRBJ2-1; v_gene: TRBV6-5; abundance: -; CDR3nt: TGTGCCAGCAGCCGGGGACCCCTTAGTGAGCAGTTCTTC; CDR3aa: CASSRGPLSEQFF
d_gene: -; j_gene: TRBJ2-3; v_gene: TRBV10-3; abundance: once; CDR3nt: TGTGCCATCAACCCCGGGAGCGGAGATACGCAGTATTTT; CDR3aa: CAINPGSGDTQYF
d_gene: -; j_gene: TRBJ2-1; v_gene: TRBV19; abundance: -; CDR3nt: TGTGCCAGTAGGACAGGTGTCGCCTACAATGAGCAGTTCTTC; CDR3aa: CASRTGVAYNEQFF
d_gene: TRBD1; j_gene: TRBJ1-4; v_gene: TRBV5-6; abundance: -; CDR3nt: TGTGCCAGCAGCCTTCAACAGGGGAGAAATGAAAAACTGTTTTTT; CDR3aa: CASSLQQGRNEKLFF
d_gene: TRBD1; j_gene: TRBJ2-5; v_gene: TRBV18; abundance: -; CDR3nt: TGTGCCAGCTCATCCCGGACAGGGGGCGTTCAGACCCAGTACTTC; CDR3aa: CASSSRTGGVQTQYF
d_gene: -; j_gene: TRBJ2-7; v_gene: TRBV5-5; abundance: once; CDR3nt: TGTGCCAGCAGCTTGCAAGGCAGGAGCTCCTACGAGCAGTACTTC; CDR3aa: CASSLQGRSSYEQYF
d_gene: -; j_gene: TRBJ2-5; v_gene: TRBV30; abundance: once; CDR3nt: TGTGCCTGGAGTGGGATACAGGGAGGAGAGACCCAGTACTTC; CDR3aa: CAWSGIQGGETQYF
d_gene: -; j_gene: TRBJ2-1; v_gene: TRBV5-1; abundance: -; CDR3nt: TGCGCCAGCAGCGTGATGGGTTCAAATGAGCAGTTCTTC; CDR3aa: CASSVMGSNEQFF
d_gene: TRBD1; j_gene: TRBJ2-1; v_gene: TRBV28; abundance: -; CDR3nt: TGTGCCAGCAGTTTGGCTGGACAGGCTCTCAATGAGCAGTTCTTC; CDR3aa: CASSLAGQALNEQFF
d_gene: -; j_gene: TRBJ1-2; v_gene: TRBV28; abundance: once; CDR3nt: TGTGCCAGCAGTTTCGAGGGCAGGGAACCTAACTATGGCTACACCTTC; CDR3aa: CASSFEGREPNYGYTF
d_gene: -; j_gene: TRBJ2-1; v_gene: TRBV2; abundance: -; CDR3nt: TGTGCCAGCAGTGAGGTATCTGGGGGAGCATTATACAATGAGCAGTTCTTC; CDR3aa: CASSEVSGGALYNEQFF
d_gene: -; j_gene: TRBJ2-5; v_gene: TRBV30; abundance: -; CDR3nt: TGTGCCTGGAGCGTCGGCGGGGTCCAAGAGACCCAGTACTTC; CDR3aa: CAWSVGGVQETQYF
d_gene: TRBD1; j_gene: TRBJ1-5; v_gene: TRBV7-2; abundance: -; CDR3nt: TGTGCCAGCAGCTTAACGGGACAGCTAAATCAGCCCCAGCATTTT; CDR3aa: CASSLTGQLNQPQHF
d_gene: -; j_gene: TRBJ1-4; v_gene: TRBV4-3; abundance: -; CDR3nt: TGCGCCAGCAGCCAAGATGGAGGGGTTGATGAAAAACTGTTTTTT; CDR3aa: CASSQDGGVDEKLFF
d_gene: -; j_gene: TRBJ1-1; v_gene: TRBV19; abundance: few; CDR3nt: TGTGCCAGTAGTGCTGGCACTGAAGCTTTCTTT; CDR3aa: CASSAGTEAFF
d_gene: -; j_gene: TRBJ1-2; v_gene: TRBV4-3; abundance: -; CDR3nt: TGCGCCAGCAGCCAAGCAACTGGGACACAAAACTATGGCTACACCTTC; CDR3aa: CASSQATGTQNYGYTF
d_gene: TRBD1; j_gene: TRBJ2-2; v_gene: TRBV28; abundance: -; CDR3nt: TGTGCCAGCACGGACAGGGTTAGGACCGGGGAGCTGTTTTTT; CDR3aa: CASTDRVRTGELFF
d_gene: TRBD1; j_gene: TRBJ2-7; v_gene: TRBV5-5; abundance: -; CDR3nt: TGTGCCAGCAGCTTCGGTATCTTACAGGGGTACTACGAGCAGTACTTC; CDR3aa: CASSFGILQGYYEQYF
d_gene: TRBD2; j_gene: TRBJ2-5; v_gene: TRBV9; abundance: -; CDR3nt: TGTGCCCAAAGTAGCGGGAGATCAAAAGAGACCCAGTACTTC; CDR3aa: CAQSSGRSKETQYF
d_gene: TRBD1; j_gene: TRBJ1-3; v_gene: TRBV30; abundance: once; CDR3nt: TGTGCCTTCTCGGGACAGTTTGGAAACACCATATATTTT; CDR3aa: CAFSGQFGNTIYF
d_gene: -; j_gene: TRBJ2-3; v_gene: TRBV2; abundance: -; CDR3nt: TGTGCCAGCAGTGAAAATAGCTACGGAGGGACGCAGTATTTT; CDR3aa: CASSENSYGGTQYF
d_gene: -; j_gene: TRBJ2-1; v_gene: TRBV7-2; abundance: -; CDR3nt: TGTGCCAGCAGCATCAGAGGACAGACTAACAATGAGCAGTTCTTC; CDR3aa: CASSIRGQTNNEQFF